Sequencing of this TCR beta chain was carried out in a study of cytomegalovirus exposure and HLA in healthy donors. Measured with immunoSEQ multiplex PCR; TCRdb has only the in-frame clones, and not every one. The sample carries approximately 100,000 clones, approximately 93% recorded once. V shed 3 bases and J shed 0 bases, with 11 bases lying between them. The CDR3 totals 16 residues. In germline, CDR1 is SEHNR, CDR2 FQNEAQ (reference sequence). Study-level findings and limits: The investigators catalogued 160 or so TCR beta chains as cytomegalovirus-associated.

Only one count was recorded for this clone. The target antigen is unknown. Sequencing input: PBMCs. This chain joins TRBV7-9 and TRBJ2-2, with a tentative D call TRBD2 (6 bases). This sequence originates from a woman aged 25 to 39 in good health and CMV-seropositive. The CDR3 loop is CASSFGGRANTGELFF. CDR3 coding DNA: TGTGCCAGCAGCTTCGGAGGGAGAGCGAACACCGGGGAGCTGTTTTTT. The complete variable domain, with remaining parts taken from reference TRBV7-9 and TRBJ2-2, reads DTGVSQNPRHKITKRGQNVTFRCDPISEHNRLYWYRQTLGQGPEFLTYFQNEAQLEKSRLLSDRFSAERPKGSFSTLEIQRTEQGDSAMYLCASSFGGRANTGELFFGEGSRLTVL.